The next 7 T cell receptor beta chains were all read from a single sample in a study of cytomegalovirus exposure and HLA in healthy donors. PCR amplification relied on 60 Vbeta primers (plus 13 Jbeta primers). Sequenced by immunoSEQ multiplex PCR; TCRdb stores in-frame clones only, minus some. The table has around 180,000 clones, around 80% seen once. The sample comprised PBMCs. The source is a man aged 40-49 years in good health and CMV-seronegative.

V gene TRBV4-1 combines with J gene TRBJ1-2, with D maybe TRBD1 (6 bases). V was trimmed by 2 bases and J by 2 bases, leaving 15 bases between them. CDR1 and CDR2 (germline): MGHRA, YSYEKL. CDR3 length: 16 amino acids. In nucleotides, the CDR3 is TGCGCCAGCAGCCAACCTACACAGGGTCCCAACTATGGCTACACCTTC. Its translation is CASSQPTQGPNYGYTF.

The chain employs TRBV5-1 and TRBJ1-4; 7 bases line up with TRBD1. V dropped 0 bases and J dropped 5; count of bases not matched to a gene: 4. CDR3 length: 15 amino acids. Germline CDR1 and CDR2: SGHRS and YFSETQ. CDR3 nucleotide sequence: TGCGCCAGCAGCTTGGGATCAGGGGGGAATGAAAAACTGTTTTTT. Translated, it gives CASSLGSGGNEKLFF. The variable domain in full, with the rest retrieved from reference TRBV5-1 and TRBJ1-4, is KAGVTQTPRYLIKTRGQQVTLSCSPISGHRSVSWYQQTPGQGLQFLFEYFSETQRNKGNFPGRFSGRQFSNSRSEMNVSTLELGDSALYLCASSLGSGGNEKLFFGSGTQLSVL.

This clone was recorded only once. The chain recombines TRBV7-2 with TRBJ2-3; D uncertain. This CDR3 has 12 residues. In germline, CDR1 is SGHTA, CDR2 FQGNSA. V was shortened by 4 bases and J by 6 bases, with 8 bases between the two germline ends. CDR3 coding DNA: TGTGCCAGCAGCTCTTCCCCCGATACGCAGTATTTT. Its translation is CASSSSPDTQYF.

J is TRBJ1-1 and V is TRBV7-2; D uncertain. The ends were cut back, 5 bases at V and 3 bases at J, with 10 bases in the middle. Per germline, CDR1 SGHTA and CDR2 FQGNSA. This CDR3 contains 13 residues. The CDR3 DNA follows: TGTGCCAGCAGCATAGGGCCCTACACTGAAGCTTTCTTT. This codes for CASSIGPYTEAFF.

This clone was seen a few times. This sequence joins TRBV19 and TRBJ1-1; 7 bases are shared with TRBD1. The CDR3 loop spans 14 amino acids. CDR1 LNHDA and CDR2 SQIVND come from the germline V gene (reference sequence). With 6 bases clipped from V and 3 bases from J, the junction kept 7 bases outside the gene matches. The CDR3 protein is CASRIQGFDTEAFF. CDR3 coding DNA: TGTGCCAGTAGGATACAGGGGTTTGACACTGAAGCTTTCTTT.

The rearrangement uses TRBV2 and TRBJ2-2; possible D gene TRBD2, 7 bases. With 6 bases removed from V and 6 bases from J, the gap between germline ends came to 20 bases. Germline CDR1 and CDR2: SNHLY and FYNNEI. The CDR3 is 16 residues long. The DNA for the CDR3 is TGTGCCAGCAGCTGGAGCCGGGGGGCGAAGGCCGGGGAGCTGTTTTTT. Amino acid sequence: CASSWSRGAKAGELFF.

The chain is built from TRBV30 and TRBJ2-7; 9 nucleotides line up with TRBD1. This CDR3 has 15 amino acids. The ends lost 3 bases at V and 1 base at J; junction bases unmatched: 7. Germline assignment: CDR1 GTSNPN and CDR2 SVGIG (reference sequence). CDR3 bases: TGTGCCTGGAGGACGTGGGGACAGGGATCCTACGAGCAGTACTTC. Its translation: CAWRTWGQGSYEQYF.